One and the same sample provided the 27 T cell receptor beta chains below, sequenced in a study of cytomegalovirus exposure and HLA in healthy donors. Both 60 Vbeta primers and 13 Jbeta primers went into the PCR. Sequencing was performed with immunoSEQ multiplex PCR; in TCRdb, only in-frame clones are kept and a portion is missing. This sample carries about 82,000 clones, roughly 80% of them seen once, and the ten largest clones take about an eighth. The source material was PBMCs. Every receptor here comes from a human donor in good health.

The chain has TRBV10-2 and TRBJ2-3; D is unclear. The V gene lost 2 bases and the J gene lost 6 bases, with 9 bases spanning the gap. CDR1 is WSHSY, CDR2 SAAADI, per germline. The CDR3 covers 13 residues. In nucleotides, the CDR3 is TGCGCCAGCAGTGAGCCCCGGGTGGATACGCAGTATTTT. It specifies CASSEPRVDTQYF.

This chain uses TRBV27 with TRBJ1-6, with a tentative D call TRBD1 (6 bases). The CDR3 extends over 18 amino acids. The germline V gene has CDR1 MNHEY and CDR2 SMNVEV (reference sequence). The V and J ends lost 0 bases and 10 bases respectively, with 22 bases between them. In DNA form, the CDR3 reads TGTGCCAGCAGTTTATCATGGGGGGGCCTAGCCCCCTTGTCACCCCTCCACTTT. Its protein product is CASSLSWGGLAPLSPLHF.

This chain connects TRBV29-1 to TRBJ2-5, with 10 bases identical to TRBD1. This CDR3 is built from 12 residues. Germline V gene data show CDR1 as SQVTM and CDR2 as ANQGSEA. Trimming took 7 bases from V and 9 from J; bases not matched to a gene: 8. CDR3 sequence reads: CSGKGTGEAQYF. In DNA form, the CDR3 reads TGCAGCGGGAAAGGGACAGGGGAGGCCCAGTACTTC.

The rearrangement joins TRBV15 to TRBJ2-5; TRBD2 agrees at 8 bases. Germline CDR1 and CDR2: LNHNV and YYDKDF (reference sequence). The junction had 12 bases not matched to a gene; V was cut back by 9 bases and J by 3 bases. The CDR3 is 15 residues long. CDR3 sequence (DNA): TGTGCCACTTCCCGACTATCGGGGGGGGAAGAGACCCAGTACTTC. Translation gives CATSRLSGGEETQYF.

CDR3 coding DNA: TGCAGCGTTGAAGATCGGGAAGAGACCCAGTACTTC. Residues: CSVEDREETQYF. J is TRBJ2-5 and V is TRBV29-1, with D uncertain. Germline V gene data show CDR1 as SQVTM and CDR2 as ANQGSEA. This CDR3 has 12 amino acids. The V end lost 0 bases, the J end lost 3 bases, and 5 bases lay between the germline ends.

This clone was counted between two and nine times. The chain links TRBV6-1 to TRBJ2-3; TRBD2 is a possible D gene (7 bases). Germline CDR1 is MNHNS and CDR2 is SASEGT. The CDR3 extends over 15 amino acids. Trimming took off 3 bases at V and 4 bases at J, with 14 bases between the two ends. The CDR3 loop reads CASSDEGGGADTQYF. In DNA form, the CDR3 reads TGTGCCAGCAGTGATGAGGGGGGGGGAGCAGATACGCAGTATTTT.

The chain is built from TRBV6-6 and TRBJ2-6; TRBD1 matches at 7 bases. The CDR3 has 16 amino acids. Trimming cost V 6 bases and J 1 base; bases outside gene matches: 6. Germline-derived CDR1 and CDR2 are MNHNY and SVGAGI (reference sequence). CDR3 region: CASSRQGPSGANVLTF. In DNA, the CDR3 is TGTGCCAGCAGCAGACAGGGACCTTCTGGGGCCAACGTCCTGACTTTC.

As to this clone: The junction shows a germline mismatch at one end, possibly a read error. The chain carries TRBV29-1 and TRBJ1-5; unclear D gene. This CDR3 is built from 12 residues. The germline gives CDR1 SQVTM, CDR2 ANQGSEA. CDR3 in DNA: TGCAGCGCTCGGGTTAGCAATCAGCCCCAGAATTTT. Amino acids: CSARVSNQPQNF.

The genes are TRBV11-2 and TRBJ2-1; no clear D. The CDR3 extends over 16 amino acids. V was trimmed by 3 bases and J by 0 bases, leaving 12 bases between them. Germline values: CDR1 SGHAT, CDR2 FQNNGV. Written as DNA, the CDR3 is TGTGCCAGCAGCTTGGCAGGCCCGAGCTCCTACAATGAGCAGTTCTTC. As protein: CASSLAGPSSYNEQFF.

This clone was seen a few times. The V gene is TRBV2, the J gene TRBJ1-4, with TRBD1 matching over 7 bases. V lost 6 bases, J lost 5 bases, and 3 bases stayed unmatched. CDR1 and CDR2 (germline): SNHLY, FYNNEI. The CDR3 contains 13 residues. The DNA of the CDR3 is TGTGCCAGCAGCGACAGGGAGAATGAAAAACTGTTTTTT. It translates to CASSDRENEKLFF.

This chain uses TRBV5-4 with TRBJ2-2; 9 nucleotides line up with TRBD1. The CDR3 runs to 14 residues. The germline gives CDR1 SGHNT, CDR2 YYREEE (reference sequence). The ends lost 4 bases at V and 6 bases at J; junction bases unmatched: 4. DNA of the CDR3: TGTGCCAGCAGCCTAAGACAGGGGGCCGGGGAGCTGTTTTTT. This encodes CASSLRQGAGELFF.

The J gene is TRBJ1-2, the V gene TRBV5-4; TRBD1 aligns across 10 bases. Trimming at V came to 7 bases and at J to 0 bases, leaving 6 bases not matched to a gene. The CDR3 is made up of 15 amino acids. Germline CDR1 reads SGHNT; CDR2 reads YYREEE (reference sequence). The CDR3 DNA reads as TGTGCCAGCGGGACAGGGGAAGGGACTAACTATGGCTACACCTTC. Encoded protein: CASGTGEGTNYGYTF.

The V gene is TRBV5-1, the J gene TRBJ2-7; 8 bases align to TRBD1. CDR1 and CDR2 from the germline V gene are SGHRS and YFSETQ. Trimming at V came to 3 bases and at J to 3 bases, leaving 5 bases not matched to a gene. The length of the CDR3 is 14 residues. The CDR3 sequence: CASSSNTGGYEQYF. The CDR3 DNA reads TGCGCCAGCAGCTCGAATACAGGGGGCTACGAGCAGTACTTC.

The V and J genes are TRBV19 and TRBJ1-5, with a possible D match to TRBD1 (5 bases). Per the germline V gene, CDR1 is LNHDA and CDR2 is SQIVND (reference sequence). V was pared by 3 bases and J by 0 bases, with 9 bases between. The CDR3 length is 15 residues. The CDR3: CASSIRDISNQPQHF. The CDR3 coding sequence is TGTGCCAGTAGTATCAGGGATATTAGCAATCAGCCCCAGCATTTT.

There are many counts of this clone. The V call is TRBV13, the J call TRBJ2-1; 9 bases are a match to TRBD2. This CDR3 contains 15 residues. Trimming cost V 2 bases and J 6 bases; bases outside gene matches: 5. Looked up from germline, CDR1 is PRHDT and CDR2 is FYEKMQ (reference sequence). CDR3 in DNA: TGTGCCAGCAGCTTATGGCGGGGGGGGACCAATGAGCAGTTCTTC. Protein: CASSLWRGGTNEQFF.

V and J are TRBV9 and TRBJ2-7; 9 bases are shared with TRBD1. Germline CDR1 and CDR2: SGDLS and YYNGEE. The V gene end was trimmed by 4 bases and the J gene end by 2 bases; junction bases not matched to a gene: 7. This CDR3 has 15 amino acids. The CDR3 reads CASSPSGTGPYEQYF. In nucleotides, the CDR3 is TGTGCCAGCAGCCCTTCCGGGACAGGGCCCTACGAGCAGTACTTC.

This clone showed up just once. A junction boundary mismatches the germline segment, possibly from a read error. The V call is TRBV29-1, the J call TRBJ1-2, with D possibly being TRBD1 (6 bases). Germline V lookup: CDR1 SQVTM, CDR2 ANQGSEA. The CDR3 sequence is 12 residues long. The CDR3 nucleotides read TGCAGCGCCGGGGGGGCGGACTATGGCTACCCCTTC. Translating gives CSAGGADYGYPF.

The rearrangement uses TRBV29-1 and TRBJ2-7; 7 positions match TRBD1. Trimming took 4 bases from V and 4 from J; bases not matched to a gene: 10. Germline V gene data show CDR1 as SQVTM and CDR2 as ANQGSEA. The CDR3 runs 14 residues. CDR3 in DNA: TGCAGCGTTGGACAGGACAGGATCACATACGAGCAGTACTTC. This encodes CSVGQDRITYEQYF.

A word on this clone: A junction end diverges from the germline sequence, so it may reflect a read error. The V call is TRBV15, the J call TRBJ1-5, with TRBD1 as a possible D gene (6 bases). Germline V lookup: CDR1 LNHNV, CDR2 YYDKDF (reference sequence). The CDR3 extends over 12 amino acids. The chain's CDR3 is CATRGAGQPQNF. CDR3 DNA: TGTGCCACCAGGGGGGCGGGTCAGCCCCAGAATTTT.

This sequence joins TRBV27 and TRBJ1-6; D possibly corresponds to TRBD1 (6 bases). V was clipped by 6 bases and J by 12 bases, with 12 bases between them. The CDR3 consists of 12 residues. CDR1 is MNHEY and CDR2 is SMNVEV in the germline V gene (reference sequence). DNA of the CDR3: TGTGCCAGCAGACAGGGATATGGACCCCTCCACTTT. Amino acids: CASRQGYGPLHF.

The rearrangement links TRBV9 to TRBJ2-5; TRBD2 agrees at 9 bases. Germline V gene lookup returns CDR1 SGDLS and CDR2 YYNGEE. The V gene end was trimmed by 3 bases and the J gene end by 5 bases; junction bases not matched to a gene: 8. The CDR3 length is 15 residues. The chain's CDR3 is CASSDSGTSRETQYF. DNA for the CDR3: TGTGCCAGCAGCGATTCCGGGACTAGCCGCGAGACCCAGTACTTC.

The chain couples TRBV7-9 to TRBJ2-5; 7 positions match TRBD1. The CDR3 contains 15 residues. V was pared by 1 base and J by 5 bases, with 7 bases of the junction left unmatched. CDR1 is SEHNR, CDR2 FQNEAQ, per germline (reference sequence). CDR3 region: CASSLGQGVWETQYF. Written as DNA, the CDR3 is TGTGCCAGCAGCTTAGGACAGGGAGTTTGGGAGACCCAGTACTTC. The full variable domain, completed using reference TRBV7-9 and TRBJ2-5, is DTGVSQNPRHKITKRGQNVTFRCDPISEHNRLYWYRQTLGQGPEFLTYFQNEAQLEKSRLLSDRFSAERPKGSFSTLEIQRTEQGDSAMYLCASSLGQGVWETQYFGPGTRLLVL.

This chain joins TRBV2 and TRBJ1-2; 9 bases map to TRBD1. Germline V gene sequence: CDR1 SNHLY, CDR2 FYNNEI. Trimming removed 9 bases from V and 2 bases from J; junction bases left unmatched: 4. The CDR3 consists of 13 residues. The CDR3 sequence is CARETGGNYGYTF. The CDR3 nucleotides read TGTGCCAGAGAGACAGGGGGGAACTATGGCTACACCTTC.

This clone showed up just a few times. Here the CDR3 DNA reads TGTGCCAGCTCACCTCGGACAGGGGATGGCTACACCTTC. It encodes CASSPRTGDGYTF. The chain recombines TRBV18 with TRBJ1-2; TRBD1 agrees at 9 bases. Germline V gene lookup returns CDR1 KGHSH and CDR2 LQKENI. V was pared by 3 bases and J by 6 bases, with 2 bases of the junction left unmatched. The CDR3 loop spans 13 amino acids.

The chain combines TRBV15 with TRBJ1-5; D is undetermined. The CDR3 contains 12 residues. Germline CDR1 LNHNV, CDR2 YYDKDF (reference sequence). Trimming left V 0 bases short and J 9 bases short, with 6 bases between. In DNA form, the CDR3 reads TGTGCCACCAGCAGAGATTCGGGGCCCCAGCATTTT. This codes for CATSRDSGPQHF.

This chain connects TRBV5-6 to TRBJ1-6; 7 nucleotides align to TRBD1. CDR1 and CDR2 from the germline V gene are SGHDT and YYEEEE. The CDR3 has 13 residues. Trimming cost V 0 bases and J 14 bases; bases outside gene matches: 5. The CDR3 coding sequence is TGTGCCAGCAGCTTGGACAGGGGAGGAACCCTCCACTTT. This sequence encodes CASSLDRGGTLHF.

The rearrangement links TRBV21-1 to TRBJ2-2; TRBD2 reflects the table's D call only, with no check against the DNA. TRBV21-1 is tagged as a pseudogene. This CDR3 comprises 12 residues. CDR3 in DNA: TGTGCCAGCAGCCCTCACACCGGGGAGCTGTTTTTT. Protein product: CASSPHTGELFF.